These T cell receptor beta chains were read from a single sample in a study of cytomegalovirus exposure and HLA in healthy donors. Only in-frame clones appear in the TCRdb table, and some are missing; sequencing was by immunoSEQ multiplex PCR. The sample has 150,000 to 200,000 clones, approximately 83% seen once. Sequencing was performed on PBMCs. Receptor source: a young man in good health and CMV-seropositive. The CDR3 runs from the conserved cysteine through the conserved F or W. Fields, in order: V gene, J gene, clone size, D gene, CDR3 DNA, CDR3 protein. The D gene is left open where the match is weak. A clone size is listed for some rows: how often the clone was seen (once, few, many), or a class if it is expanded.

V: TRBV6-1
J: TRBJ2-3
size: NA
D: NA
DNA: TGTGCTAGCAGTGAATGGGGGGTGGATACGCAGTATTTT
CDR3: CASSEWGVDTQYF

V: TRBV11-2
J: TRBJ1-2
size: once
D: NA
DNA: TGTGCCAGCAGGAGGGAGATGGGGGGCTACACCTTC
CDR3: CASRREMGGYTF

V: TRBV6-4
J: TRBJ2-3
size: NA
D: TRBD1
DNA: TGTGCCAGCAGTGACTCGGGGACAGCGAAATCGGATACGCAGTATTTT
CDR3: CASSDSGTAKSDTQYF

V: TRBV7-9
J: TRBJ2-4
size: NA
D: NA
DNA: TGTGCCAGCAGCTTAGAGACTAGTTATTTCAAAAACATTCAGTACTTC
CDR3: CASSLETSYFKNIQYF

V: TRBV7-9
J: TRBJ1-2
size: NA
D: NA
DNA: TGTTCCAGCTGGGGGGAAGGCTACACCTTC
CDR3: CSSWGEGYTF

V: TRBV4-1
J: TRBJ2-7
size: NA
D: NA
DNA: TGCGCCAGCAGCCTTACCAGGGGTTCCTACGAGCAGTACTTC
CDR3: CASSLTRGSYEQYF

V: TRBV7-9
J: TRBJ1-2
size: NA
D: NA
DNA: TGTGCCAGCAGCTTAGACAGGGTAGATGGCTACACCTTC
CDR3: CASSLDRVDGYTF

V: TRBV9
J: TRBJ2-1
size: NA
D: TRBD1
DNA: TGTGCCAGCACCTTGGGCGGAGGACAGGGTTACAATGAGCAGTTCTTC
CDR3: CASTLGGGQGYNEQFF

V: TRBV10-3
J: TRBJ2-3
size: once
D: TRBD2
DNA: TGTGCCTCAGCGGGACTAGCGGAAGATACGCAGTATTTT
CDR3: CASAGLAEDTQYF

V: TRBV9
J: TRBJ2-3
size: NA
D: TRBD1
DNA: TGTGCCAGCAGCGGGGGGGGGACAGGGATAGATACGCAGTATTTT
CDR3: CASSGGGTGIDTQYF

V: TRBV13
J: TRBJ1-1
size: few
D: NA
DNA: TGTGCCAGCAGTCAAAGAGGGAGGAACACTGAAGCTTTCTTT
CDR3: CASSQRGRNTEAFF

V: TRBV7-2
J: TRBJ2-2
size: NA
D: TRBD2
DNA: TGTGCCAGCAGCGTATTAGTAGCGGGGGGGCTAGGAACCGGGGAGCTGTTTTTT
CDR3: CASSVLVAGGLGTGELFF

V: TRBV7-2
J: TRBJ2-7
size: NA
D: TRBD1
DNA: TGTGCCAGCAGCTCGGACAGGGGGGGAACCTACGAGCAGTACTTC
CDR3: CASSSDRGGTYEQYF

V: TRBV4-3
J: TRBJ1-2
size: NA
D: NA
DNA: TGCGCCAGCAGCCAACTACCGGGACATCAGGTAGAAGATGGCTACACCTTC
CDR3: CASSQLPGHQVEDGYTF

V: TRBV9
J: TRBJ1-1
size: NA
D: NA
DNA: TGTGCCAGCAGCGAAGGGGGGAACACTGAAGCTTTCTTT
CDR3: CASSEGGNTEAFF

V: TRBV19
J: TRBJ2-3
size: NA
D: NA
DNA: TGTGCCAGTAGTATAGATCGAGGGGATACGCAGTATTTT
CDR3: CASSIDRGDTQYF

V: TRBV10-3
J: TRBJ2-7
size: NA
D: NA
DNA: TGTGCCATCCGTCGGAGGGAAAGCTCCTACGAGCAGTACTTC
CDR3: CAIRRRESSYEQYF

V: TRBV12-5
J: TRBJ2-1
size: NA
D: TRBD2
DNA: TGTGCTAGTGGTTTGGTACCCATCCTAGCGGGGGGGATGGGTGAGCAGTTCTTC
CDR3: CASGLVPILAGGMGEQFF

V: TRBV18
J: TRBJ2-3
size: once
D: NA
DNA: TGTGCCAGCTCGCACAGGGCCGGGGGCACAGATACGCAGTATTTT
CDR3: CASSHRAGGTDTQYF

V: TRBV5-6
J: TRBJ2-5
size: NA
D: TRBD2
DNA: TGTGCCAGCAGCTTGGGCCTAGCGGGTGAGACCCAGTACTTC
CDR3: CASSLGLAGETQYF

V: TRBV2
J: TRBJ2-7
size: once
D: TRBD2
DNA: TGTGCCAGCAGAGTGCGGACTAGCGGGGACCCTACCGAGCAGTACTTC
CDR3: CASRVRTSGDPTEQYF

V: TRBV4-3
J: TRBJ1-4
size: few
D: NA
DNA: TGCGCCAGCAGCCGTCTAAAATCAACTAATGAAAAACTGTTTTTT
CDR3: CASSRLKSTNEKLFF

V: TRBV29-1
J: TRBJ1-2
size: NA
D: NA
DNA: TGCAGCGTTAGAGAAGAAGGCTACACCTTC
CDR3: CSVREEGYTF

V: TRBV2
J: TRBJ2-3
size: NA
D: NA
DNA: TGTGCCAGCGTTGCAGGGCCCACAGATACGCAGTATTTT
CDR3: CASVAGPTDTQYF

V: TRBV6-1
J: TRBJ2-1
size: NA
D: TRBD2
DNA: TGTGCCAGCAGTGATGTAGCGGGGAATCACAATGAGCAGTTCTTC
CDR3: CASSDVAGNHNEQFF

V: TRBV5-6
J: TRBJ1-2
size: NA
D: TRBD1
DNA: TGTGCCAGCAGCAACAGGGGGGATGGCTACACCTTC
CDR3: CASSNRGDGYTF

V: TRBV7-8
J: TRBJ1-1
size: NA
D: TRBD1
DNA: TGTGCCAGCAGCGTAGGGACCGGGACAGAGAACACTGAAGCTTTCTTT
CDR3: CASSVGTGTENTEAFF

V: TRBV5-1
J: TRBJ1-3
size: NA
D: NA
DNA: TGCGCCAGCAGCTTGGATTTTGGGCCGGGATCCTCTGGAAACACCATATATTTT
CDR3: CASSLDFGPGSSGNTIYF